Each of the 13 T cell receptor beta chains below was sequenced from the same sample in a study of shared clonotypes between healthy human individuals. TCRdb's table, derived via immunoSEQ multiplex PCR, lists solely in-frame clones and lacks some. Of fewer than 3 million clones listed, 80% to 95% were seen once; the top ten hold 0.37%. The material sequenced was naive CD4+ T cells from PBMCs. Sample subset: CD45RA+ positively selected. The receptor source for this set is a man younger than 30 in good health. Some clones in this sample may be carry-over from other donors' samples.

This rearrangement joins TRBV6-1 to TRBJ1-1; perhaps TRBD1 as D (5 bases). The ends were cut back, 4 bases at V and 3 bases at J, with 18 bases in the middle. The CDR3 length is 16 residues. Germline V gives CDR1 MNHNS, CDR2 SASEGT. In DNA, the CDR3 is TGTGCCAGCAGTGGTGCAGGGTATGAATTCGACACTGAAGCTTTCTTT. This translates into CASSGAGYEFDTEAFF.

With respect to this clone: One junction end does not reproduce the germline sequence, and a read error may be involved. The chain is built from TRBV6-1 and TRBJ1-5, with a possible D match to TRBD1 (5 bases). This CDR3 has 13 residues. Germline V gives CDR1 MNHNS, CDR2 SASEGT. The CDR3 protein is CASRVFGNQPQHF. Here the CDR3 DNA reads TGTGCAAGCAGGGTGTTTGGCAATCAGCCCCAGCATTTT.

The V gene is TRBV5-1, the J gene TRBJ1-1; D uncertain. There are 15 residues in the CDR3. Trimming removed 4 bases from V and 2 bases from J, with 15 bases in between. CDR1 is SGHRS, CDR2 YFSETQ, per germline. CDR3 coding DNA: TGCGCCAGCAGCCCGCCCTGGACGGCCAACACTGAAGCTTTCTTT. Translated: CASSPPWTANTEAFF.

The CDR3 sequence is CASSVVGGEKLFF. As DNA, the CDR3 is TGTGCCAGCAGTGTCGTGGGTGGTGAAAAACTGTTTTTT. This chain connects TRBV6-1 to TRBJ1-4; D not resolved. Deletions cut 4 bases from V and 7 bases from J, with 10 bases between. Germline CDR1 is MNHNS and CDR2 is SASEGT. The length of the CDR3 is 13 residues.

The V call is TRBV4-2, the J call TRBJ2-2, with 8 bases identical to TRBD1. V gave up 3 bases and J gave up 1 base; unmatched junction bases: 7. Germline V lookup: CDR1 LGHNA, CDR2 YNFKEQ. This CDR3 contains 17 residues. Written as DNA, the CDR3 is TGTGCCAGCAGCCAGAAGTCCGGGACAGGGAACACCGGGGAGCTGTTTTTT. The encoded protein is CASSQKSGTGNTGELFF.

The genes are TRBV7-2 and TRBJ1-5; D is uncertain. Trimming left V 2 bases short and J 8 bases short, with 13 bases between. The CDR3 spans 14 residues. In germline, CDR1 is SGHTA, CDR2 FQGNSA. The CDR3, as DNA: TGTGCCAGCAGCTTATTGGACGCAAGGGAGCCCCAGCATTTT. This gives the protein CASSLLDAREPQHF.

This rearrangement joins TRBV2 to TRBJ2-7; 10 bases are a match to TRBD1. J lost 3 bases, V lost 8 bases, and 7 bases had no gene match. Germline CDR1 and CDR2: SNHLY and FYNNEI. The CDR3 totals 14 residues. The DNA for the CDR3 is TGTGCCAGCTCTTCCGGGACAGGGGTCTACGAGCAGTACTTC. This sequence encodes CASSSGTGVYEQYF.

The chain is built from TRBV6-1 and TRBJ1-4, with D maybe TRBD1 (5 bases). CDR1 is MNHNS, CDR2 SASEGT, per germline. Trimming took off 0 bases at V and 7 bases at J, with 15 bases between the two ends. CDR3 length: 16 amino acids. This CDR3 reads CASSEARGPRSEKLFF. The CDR3 coding sequence is TGTGCCAGCAGTGAAGCGCGGGGCCCTAGGAGTGAAAAACTGTTTTTT.

The chain couples TRBV28 to TRBJ2-6; D is ambiguous. Germline-derived CDR1 and CDR2 are MDHEN and SYDVKM. The V gene lost 3 bases and the J gene lost 4 bases, with 10 bases spanning the gap. The CDR3 sequence is 15 residues long. CDR3 nucleotide sequence: TGTGCCAGCAGTTTGGGTCAGCCAGGGGCCAACGTCCTGACTTTC. Protein: CASSLGQPGANVLTF.

The genes are TRBV5-4 and TRBJ2-5; perhaps TRBD1 as D (5 bases). V was shortened by 0 bases and J by 5 bases, with 17 bases between the two germline ends. Germline values: CDR1 SGHNT, CDR2 YYREEE (reference sequence). This CDR3 has 16 residues. CDR3 sequence (DNA): TGTGCCAGCAGCTTGGGGGGCCAGAGTGGTTTGGAGACCCAGTACTTC. It yields the protein CASSLGGQSGLETQYF.

The CDR3 nucleotides are TGTGCCAGCAGGACCATGAGGGGGATGGCGCCAGAGACCCAGTACTTC. Residues: CASRTMRGMAPETQYF. This chain joins TRBV28 and TRBJ2-5; tentatively, D is TRBD1 (6 bases). V lost 6 bases to trimming and J lost 4 bases, with 21 bases between them. The germline CDR1 and CDR2 sequences are MDHEN and SYDVKM. The CDR3 runs 16 residues.

The chain combines TRBV6-1 with TRBJ2-2, with 9 positions matching TRBD2. Per the germline V gene, CDR1 is MNHNS and CDR2 is SASEGT. The V and J ends lost 4 bases and 7 bases, in that order; junction bases with no gene match: 7. CDR3 length: 15 residues. The CDR3, as DNA: TGTGCCAGCAGTGTTCTAGCGGGATCTATCGGGGAGCTGTTTTTT. As protein: CASSVLAGSIGELFF.

This chain uses TRBV10-3 with TRBJ1-1; D remains unclear. This CDR3 region has 13 residues. CDR1 and CDR2 (germline): ENHRY, SYGVKD. V was cut by 5 bases and J by 10 bases, with 17 bases left in between. CDR3 in amino acids: CAISQIMPLSAFF. The CDR3 coding sequence is TGTGCCATCAGTCAAATAATGCCCCTCTCAGCTTTCTTT.